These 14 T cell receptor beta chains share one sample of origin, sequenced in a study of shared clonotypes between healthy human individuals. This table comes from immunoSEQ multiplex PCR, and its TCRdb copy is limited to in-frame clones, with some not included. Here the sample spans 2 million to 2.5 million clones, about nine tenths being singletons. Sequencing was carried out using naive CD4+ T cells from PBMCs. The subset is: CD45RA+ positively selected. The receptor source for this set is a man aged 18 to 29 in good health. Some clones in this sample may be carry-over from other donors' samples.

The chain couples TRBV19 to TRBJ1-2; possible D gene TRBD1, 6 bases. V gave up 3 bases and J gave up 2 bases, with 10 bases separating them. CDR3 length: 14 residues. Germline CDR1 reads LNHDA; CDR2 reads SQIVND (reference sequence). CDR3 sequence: CASSIPTGNYGYTF. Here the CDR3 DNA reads TGTGCCAGTAGTATTCCCACAGGGAACTATGGCTACACCTTC.

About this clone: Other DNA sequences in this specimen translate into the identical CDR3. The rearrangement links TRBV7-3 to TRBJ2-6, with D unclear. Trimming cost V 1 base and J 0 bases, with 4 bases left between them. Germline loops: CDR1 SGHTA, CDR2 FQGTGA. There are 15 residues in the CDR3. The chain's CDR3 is CASSLSSSGANVLTF. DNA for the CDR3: TGTGCCAGCAGCTTAAGCAGCTCTGGGGCCAACGTCCTGACTTTC. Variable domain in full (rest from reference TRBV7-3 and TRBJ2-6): GAGVSQTPSNKVTEKGKYVELRCDPISGHTALYWYRQSLGQGPEFLIYFQGTGAADDSGLPNDRFFAVRPEGSVSTLKIQRTERGDSAVYLCASSLSSSGANVLTFGAGSRLTVL.

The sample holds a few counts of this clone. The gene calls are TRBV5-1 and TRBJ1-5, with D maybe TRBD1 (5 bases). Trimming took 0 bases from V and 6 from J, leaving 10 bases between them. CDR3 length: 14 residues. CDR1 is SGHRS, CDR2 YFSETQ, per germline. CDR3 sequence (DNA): TGCGCCAGCAGCTTGGGTTCCGGGACTCAGCCCCAGCATTTT. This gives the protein CASSLGSGTQPQHF.

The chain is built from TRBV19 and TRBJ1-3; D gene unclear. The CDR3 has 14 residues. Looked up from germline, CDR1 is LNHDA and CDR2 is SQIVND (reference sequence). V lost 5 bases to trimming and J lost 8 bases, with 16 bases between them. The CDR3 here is CASSARQRADTIYF. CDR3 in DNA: TGTGCCAGTAGTGCCAGGCAGCGGGCAGACACCATATATTTT.

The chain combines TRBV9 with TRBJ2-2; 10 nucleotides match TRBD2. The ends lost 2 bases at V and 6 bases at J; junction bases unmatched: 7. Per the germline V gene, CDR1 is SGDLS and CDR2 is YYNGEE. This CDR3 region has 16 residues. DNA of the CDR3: TGTGCCAGCAGCGTCCGCAGCGGGAGGGAGGCCGGGGAGCTGTTTTTT. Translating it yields CASSVRSGREAGELFF.

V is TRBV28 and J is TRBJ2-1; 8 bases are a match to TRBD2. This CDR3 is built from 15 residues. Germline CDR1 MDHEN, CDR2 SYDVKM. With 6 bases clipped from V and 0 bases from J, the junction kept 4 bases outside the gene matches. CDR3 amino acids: CASRGSGSSYNEQFF. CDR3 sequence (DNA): TGTGCCAGCAGGGGGAGCGGGAGCTCCTACAATGAGCAGTTCTTC. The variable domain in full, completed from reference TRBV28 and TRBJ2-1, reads DVKVTQSSRYLVKRTGEKVFLECVQDMDHENMFWYRQDPGLGLRLIYFSYDVKMKEKGDIPEGYSVSREKKERFSLILESASTNQTSMYLCASRGSGSSYNEQFFGPGTRLTVL.

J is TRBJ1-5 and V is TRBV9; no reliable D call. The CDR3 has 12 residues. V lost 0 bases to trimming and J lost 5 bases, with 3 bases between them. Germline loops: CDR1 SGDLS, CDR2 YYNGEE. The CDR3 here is CASSVGDQPQHF. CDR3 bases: TGTGCCAGCAGCGTAGGAGATCAGCCCCAGCATTTT.

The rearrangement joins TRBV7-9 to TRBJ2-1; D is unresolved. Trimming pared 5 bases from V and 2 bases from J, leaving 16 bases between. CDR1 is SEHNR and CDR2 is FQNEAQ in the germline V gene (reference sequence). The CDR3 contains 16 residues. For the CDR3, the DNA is TGTGCCAGCAGCCTACATCTCGGGCCGGCCTACAATGAGCAGTTCTTC. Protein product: CASSLHLGPAYNEQFF.

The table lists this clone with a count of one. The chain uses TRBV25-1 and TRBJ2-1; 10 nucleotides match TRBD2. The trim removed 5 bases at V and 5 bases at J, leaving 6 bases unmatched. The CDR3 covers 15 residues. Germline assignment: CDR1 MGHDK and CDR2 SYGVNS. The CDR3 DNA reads TGTGCCAGCAGTTCAGCGGGAGGGCCTAACAATGAGCAGTTCTTC. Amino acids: CASSSAGGPNNEQFF.

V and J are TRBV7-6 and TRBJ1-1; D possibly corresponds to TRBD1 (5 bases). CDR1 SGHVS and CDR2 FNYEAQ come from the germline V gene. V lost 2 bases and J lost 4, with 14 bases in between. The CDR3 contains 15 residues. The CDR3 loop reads CASSLFGDLVTEAFF. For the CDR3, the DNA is TGTGCCAGCAGCTTATTTGGGGACCTCGTCACTGAAGCTTTCTTT. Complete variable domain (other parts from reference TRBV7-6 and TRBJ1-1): GAGVSQSPRYKVTKRGQDVALRCDPISGHVSLYWYRQALGQGPEFLTYFNYEAQQDKSGLPNDRFSAERPEGSISTLTIQRTEQRDSAMYRCASSLFGDLVTEAFFGQGTRLTVV.

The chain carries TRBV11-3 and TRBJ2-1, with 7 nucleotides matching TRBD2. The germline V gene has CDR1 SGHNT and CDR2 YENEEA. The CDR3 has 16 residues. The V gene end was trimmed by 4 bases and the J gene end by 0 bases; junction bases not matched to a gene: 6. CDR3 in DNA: TGTGCCAGCAGCTATAGCGGGTACAGCTCCTACAATGAGCAGTTCTTC. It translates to CASSYSGYSSYNEQFF.

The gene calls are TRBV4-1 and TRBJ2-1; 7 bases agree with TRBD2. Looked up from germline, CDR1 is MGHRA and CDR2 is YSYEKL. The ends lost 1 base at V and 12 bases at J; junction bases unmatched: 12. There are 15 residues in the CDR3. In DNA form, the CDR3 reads TGCGCCAGCAGCCAAGTCGGGAGGCCCCCAGGTTGGCAGTTCTTC. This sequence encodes CASSQVGRPPGWQFF.

CDR3 coding DNA: TGTGCCAGCAGGACACAGGGGTATGGCTACACCTTC. Its translation is CASRTQGYGYTF. The rearrangement links TRBV28 to TRBJ1-2, with 7 bases aligning to TRBD1. V was pared by 6 bases and J by 5 bases, with 3 bases of the junction left unmatched. Germline V CDR1 and CDR2: MDHEN, SYDVKM. CDR3 length: 12 amino acids.

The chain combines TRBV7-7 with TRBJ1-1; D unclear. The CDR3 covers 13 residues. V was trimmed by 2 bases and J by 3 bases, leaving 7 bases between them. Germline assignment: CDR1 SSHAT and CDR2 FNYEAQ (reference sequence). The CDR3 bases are TGTGCCAGCAGCTTAACAAGGGACACTGAAGCTTTCTTT. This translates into CASSLTRDTEAFF. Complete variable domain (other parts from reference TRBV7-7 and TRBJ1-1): GAGVSQSPRYKVTKRGQDVTLRCDPISSHATLYWYQQALGQGPEFLTYFNYEAQPDKSGLPSDRFSAERPEGSISTLTIQRTEQRDSAMYRCASSLTRDTEAFFGQGTRLTVV.